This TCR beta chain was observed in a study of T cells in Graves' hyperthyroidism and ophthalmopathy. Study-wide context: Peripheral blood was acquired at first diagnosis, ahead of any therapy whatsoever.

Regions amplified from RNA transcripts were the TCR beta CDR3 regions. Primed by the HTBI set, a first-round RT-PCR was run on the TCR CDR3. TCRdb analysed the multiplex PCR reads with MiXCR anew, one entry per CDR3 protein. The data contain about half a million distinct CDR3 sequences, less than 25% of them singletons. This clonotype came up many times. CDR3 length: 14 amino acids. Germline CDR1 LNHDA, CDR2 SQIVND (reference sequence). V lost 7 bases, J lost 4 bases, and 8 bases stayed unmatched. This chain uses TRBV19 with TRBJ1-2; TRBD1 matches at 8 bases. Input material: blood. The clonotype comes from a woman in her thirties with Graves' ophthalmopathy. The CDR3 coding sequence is TGTGCCAGTACCCCGGACAGGGTGTCCTATGGCTACACCTTC. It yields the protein CASTPDRVSYGYTF. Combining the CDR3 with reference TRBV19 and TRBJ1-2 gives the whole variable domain DGGITQSPKYLFRKEGQNVTLSCEQNLNHDAMYWYRQDPGQGLRLIYYSQIVNDFQKGDIAEGYSVSREKKESFPLTVTSAQKNPTAFYLCASTPDRVSYGYTFGSGTRLTVV.